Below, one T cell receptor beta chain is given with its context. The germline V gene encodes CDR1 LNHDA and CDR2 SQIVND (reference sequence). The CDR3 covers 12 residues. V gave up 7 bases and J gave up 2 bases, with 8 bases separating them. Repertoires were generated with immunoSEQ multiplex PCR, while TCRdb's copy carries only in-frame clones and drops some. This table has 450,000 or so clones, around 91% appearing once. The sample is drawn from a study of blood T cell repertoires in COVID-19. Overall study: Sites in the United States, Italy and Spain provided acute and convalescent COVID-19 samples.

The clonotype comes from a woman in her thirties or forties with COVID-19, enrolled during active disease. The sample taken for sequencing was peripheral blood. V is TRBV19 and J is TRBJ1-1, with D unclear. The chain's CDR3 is CASNRDNTEAFF. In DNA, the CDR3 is TGTGCCAGTAACAGAGATAACACTGAAGCTTTCTTT.